These T cell receptor beta chains were read from a single sample in a study of T cells in Graves' hyperthyroidism and ophthalmopathy. TCRdb itself ran the multiplex PCR reads through MiXCR, one entry per CDR3 protein. The sample carries 450,000 to 700,000 distinct CDR3 sequences, about half recorded once. Source material: peripheral blood or thyroid tissue (not recorded which). All receptors come from an adult woman with Graves' disease, either hyperthyroidism or ophthalmopathy (not recorded which). The CDR3 runs from the conserved cysteine through the conserved F or W. Each record gives: J gene, clone size, D gene, V gene, CDR3 DNA, CDR3 protein. D genes are given only for firm matches. The listing skips clone size in some rows; elsewhere it reads once, few, many or a size class.

TRBJ1-1 NA NA TRBV28 TGTGCCAGCAGTTTACCCCATAAACCCAGGGCTAGGGGACTCATGAACACTGAAGCTTTCTTT CASSLPHKPRARGLMNTEAFF
TRBJ2-5 NA NA TRBV12-3/TRBV12-4 TGTGCCAGCAGGCCGACATTGGGGGAGGCCCAGTACTTC CASRPTLGEAQYF
TRBJ1-2 many NA TRBV19 TGTGCCAGTAGTATCAGGTCGCCAGCTATTGTTCCTAACTATGGCTACACCTTC CASSIRSPAIVPNYGYTF
TRBJ2-7 NA NA TRBV7-9 TGTGCCAGCAGCTTCGACAGCCCCTACGAGCAGTACTTC CASSFDSPYEQYF
TRBJ2-5 NA NA TRBV15 TGTGCCACCAGCCGACGAATGGCAACCGTCCGGGAGACCCAGTACTTC CATSRRMATVRETQYF
TRBJ2-5 NA NA TRBV15 TGTGCCACCAGCTCGCTAGCCGGATGGGAGACCCAGTACTTC CATSSLAGWETQYF
TRBJ2-2 NA TRBD1 TRBV29-1 TGCAGCGAGGGGGCCTCGGCGAACACCGGGGAGCTGTTTTTT CSEGASANTGELFF
TRBJ1-2 NA NA TRBV20-1 TGCAGTGCTGAATTGGTACAGTCCTATGGCTACACCTTC CSAELVQSYGYTF
TRBJ2-5 NA NA TRBV10-3 TGTGCCATCAGTGAGCGCTGGGGGATGATGGAGACCCAGTACTTC CAISERWGMMETQYF
TRBJ2-5 many NA TRBV7-2 TGTGCCAGCAGCTTGGGGCTCCCGAGCCTACACGAGACCCAGTACTTC CASSLGLPSLHETQYF
TRBJ1-4 few NA TRBV30 TGTGCCTGGACAGGGGTCGATGGGACTAATGAAAAACTGTTTTTT CAWTGVDGTNEKLFF
TRBJ2-7 NA NA TRBV6-1 TGTGCCAGCAGTGAAGGTGAACTCCGGGACGAGCAGTACTTC CASSEGELRDEQYF
TRBJ1-1 many NA TRBV15 TGTGCCACCAACCAACAGGGAAGGTGGAGGAACACTGAAGCTTTCTTT CATNQQGRWRNTEAFF
TRBJ2-7 NA TRBD2 TRBV10-3 TGTGCCCGCGGGCTGGCGGGAGGAAACGAGCAGTACTTC CARGLAGGNEQYF
TRBJ2-2 few NA TRBV12-3/TRBV12-4 TGTGCCAGCAGTTACTCTTGGGGACCGACCGGGGAGCTGTTTTTT CASSYSWGPTGELFF
TRBJ2-7 many TRBD1 TRBV7-2 TGTGCCAGCAGTTATGGACAGGGGGCTGACGAGCAGTACTTC CASSYGQGADEQYF
TRBJ2-5 NA NA TRBV14 TGTGCCAGCAGCCAACAACAGGGAGGCGAGACCCAGTACTTC CASSQQQGGETQYF
TRBJ1-1 NA NA TRBV9 TGTGCCAGCAGGCCTGCGGGGCTCGGGCCTAACACTGAAGCTTTCTTT CASRPAGLGPNTEAFF
TRBJ2-3 NA NA TRBV7-9 TGTGCCAGCGTACTAGGGGGTACGCAGTATTTT CASVLGGTQYF
TRBJ1-1 many NA TRBV10-3 TGTGCCATCAGTGCGGGACACCCGAACACTGAAGCTTTCTTT CAISAGHPNTEAFF
TRBJ2-1 NA TRBD2 TRBV19 TGTGCCAGTCACCCCGGGGGGGAGGGCCGCTACAATGAGCAGTTCTTC CASHPGGEGRYNEQFF
TRBJ2-7 NA NA TRBV11-2 TGTGCCAGCAGCTCGATCAGGGGCCACTACGAGCAGTACTTC CASSSIRGHYEQYF
TRBJ1-2 NA NA TRBV25-1 TGTGCCAGCAGTGAATTCATAGGTCTCGATGGCTACACCTTC CASSEFIGLDGYTF
TRBJ1-5 NA TRBD1 TRBV5-4 TGTGCCAGCAGCTTGAACAGGGGGACGATCCAGCATTTT CASSLNRGTIQHF
TRBJ2-7 NA TRBD1 TRBV6-5 TGTGCCAGCAGGAGAGGGACAGGGGAATCCTACGAGCAGTACTTC CASRRGTGESYEQYF
TRBJ2-7 many NA TRBV19 TGTGCCAGTAGTATAGATGGCGGGTCCTACGAGCAGTACTTC CASSIDGGSYEQYF
TRBJ2-7 few TRBD1 TRBV3-1 TGTGCCAGCAGCCGCCGGGACAGGGGTTGGGAGCAGTACTTC CASSRRDRGWEQYF
TRBJ1-6 NA NA TRBV10-3 TGTGCCATCACAACAGGGAATTCACCCCTCCACTTT CAITTGNSPLHF
TRBJ1-3 NA NA TRBV7-6 TGTGCCAGCAGCAACTCTGGAAACACCACATATTTT CASSNSGNTTYF
TRBJ2-5 many NA TRBV5-1 TGCGCCAGCGGAACCCGGACGGGTACTCGCCAAGAGACCCAGTACTTC CASGTRTGTRQETQYF
TRBJ2-7 many NA TRBV7-2 TGTGCCAGCAGCTTCCCTTCAGGTCTGAGCTCCTACGAGCAGTACTTC CASSFPSGLSSYEQYF
TRBJ1-1 NA NA TRBV6-4 TGTGCCAGCAGTACGGAGGGGAACACTGAAGCTTTCTTT CASSTEGNTEAFF
TRBJ1-1 many TRBD1 TRBV5-1 TGCGCCAGCAGCTCCCACCCGGACAGGGAGGAAGAAGCTTTCTTT CASSSHPDREEEAFF
TRBJ2-2 NA NA TRBV5-1 TGCGCCAGCAGCCTACATGGATCCGGGGAGCTGTTTTTT CASSLHGSGELFF
TRBJ1-6 NA TRBD1 TRBV5-4 TGTGCCAGCTCCTACAGCCCGGATACAGGGGCCGGTTCACCCCTCCACTTT CASSYSPDTGAGSPLHF
TRBJ1-5 few NA TRBV20-1 TGCAGTGCTAGAGATGAAGGCGGTCAGCCCCAGCATTTT CSARDEGGQPQHF
TRBJ1-4 many NA TRBV2 TGTGCCAGCAGTGAAGGACAGGTCGTTGGTGAAAAACTGTTTTTT CASSEGQVVGEKLFF
TRBJ2-7 few NA TRBV18 TGTGCCAGCTCCCCCAGCGCAAGGAGCTCCTACGAGCAGTACTTC CASSPSARSSYEQYF
TRBJ1-3 many NA TRBV7-9 TGTGCCAGCAGGGGTACCGACAACACCATATATTTT CASRGTDNTIYF
TRBJ2-7 NA TRBD1 TRBV29-1 TGCAGCGGTGGACAGGGGAACGAGCAGTACTTC CSGGQGNEQYF
TRBJ2-5 NA TRBD1 TRBV28 TGTGCCAGCAGTTTATCCTTCGGGACAGGGGGCGGAGGCCAAGAGACCCAGTACTTC CASSLSFGTGGGGQETQYF
TRBJ2-5 NA TRBD1 TRBV20-1 TGCAGTTCGAAGGGGGGACAGGATGGGGAGACCCAGTACTTC CSSKGGQDGETQYF